The 19 T cell receptor beta chains presented below share a single source sample, sequenced in a study of control samples from healthy donors and cancer patients (dated by TCRdb to 2018 to 2021). The method was the immunoSEQ multiplex PCR assay. In TCRdb, the immuneACCESS table is reduced to in-frame sequences with V and J assigned. These tables do not hold every clone; where another copy was compared, an unresolved V gene accounts for under half, and the others remain unexplained. The sample has about 96,000 clones on record, 93% of them singletons. Jointly, the top ten make up 8% of the sample. Sequenced material: blood. The receptor source for this set is a young man in good health.

This chain joins TRBV5-8 and TRBJ2-1, with 10 positions matching TRBD1. Germline loops: CDR1 SGHTS, CDR2 YDEGEE. With V trimmed by 4 bases and J by 3 bases, 7 bases remained unmatched. The CDR3 totals 16 residues. CDR3 in DNA: TGTGCCAGCAGCCCCGGACAGGGGGGAGGCTACAATGAGCAGTTCTTC. This codes for CASSPGQGGGYNEQFF.

The chain is built from TRBV29-1 and TRBJ2-7; TRBD1 matches 10 bases. The CDR3 totals 15 residues. CDR1 is SQVTM, CDR2 ANQGSEA, per germline. Trimming cost V 3 bases and J 2 bases; bases outside gene matches: 7. CDR3 sequence reads: CSVEGVGTGAYEQYF. CDR3 nucleotide sequence: TGCAGCGTTGAGGGGGTGGGGACAGGGGCCTACGAGCAGTACTTC.

The count of this clone is one. The chain uses TRBV5-1 and TRBJ2-1; 14 bases map to TRBD2. Germline CDR1 SGHRS, CDR2 YFSETQ. The CDR3 is made up of 17 amino acids. The V segment lost 2 bases and the J segment 5 bases; nucleotides outside the gene matches: 6. As DNA, the CDR3 is TGCGCCAGCAGCTTAGAGACTAGCGGGGGGGCAAACAATGAGCAGTTCTTC. This gives the protein CASSLETSGGANNEQFF.

The V and J genes are TRBV5-1 and TRBJ1-2; possible D gene TRBD1, 5 bases. Per the germline V gene, CDR1 is SGHRS and CDR2 is YFSETQ. The CDR3 totals 13 residues. The V and J ends lost 0 bases and 2 bases respectively, with 5 bases between them. The CDR3 region is CASSLAGNYGYTF. DNA for the CDR3: TGCGCCAGCAGCTTGGCAGGGAACTATGGCTACACCTTC.

The chain combines TRBV30 with TRBJ2-3; 10 nucleotides agree with TRBD1. After removal of 2 bases from V and 4 bases from J, the junction contained 6 bases not matched to a gene. Germline CDR1 reads GTSNPN; CDR2 reads SVGIG (reference sequence). The CDR3 is 15 residues long. CDR3 sequence reads: CAWSTGQGGSDTQYF. CDR3 DNA sequence: TGTGCCTGGAGTACCGGACAGGGGGGCTCAGATACGCAGTATTTT.

This chain connects TRBV12-3 or TRBV12-4 to TRBJ1-1; the D gene is possibly TRBD1 (6 bases). The CDR3 contains 12 residues. V lost 6 bases, J lost 6 bases, and 11 bases lay in between. The CDR3, as DNA: TGTGCCAGCAGAACAGGGACCGCTGAAGCTTTCTTT. This translates into CASRTGTAEAFF.

The chain links TRBV2 to TRBJ2-1, with D uncertain. V was pared by 5 bases and J by 3 bases, with 5 bases between. Looked up from germline, CDR1 is SNHLY and CDR2 is FYNNEI. The CDR3 loop spans 12 amino acids. The CDR3 sequence is CASSNDYNEQFF. CDR3 sequence (DNA): TGTGCCAGCAGTAACGACTACAATGAGCAGTTCTTC.

The V call is TRBV18, the J call TRBJ2-3; no reliable D call. The CDR3 extends over 13 amino acids. V lost 0 bases and J 2 bases, leaving 3 bases between the germline ends. CDR1 KGHSH and CDR2 LQKENI come from the germline V gene. CDR3 sequence: CASSPPVTDTQYF. Written as DNA, the CDR3 is TGTGCCAGCTCACCACCTGTCACAGATACGCAGTATTTT.

J is TRBJ1-2 and V is TRBV6-2 or TRBV6-3, with 12 bases fitting TRBD1. CDR1 and CDR2 (germline): MNHEY, SVGEGT. The CDR3 extends over 16 amino acids. V lost 5 bases and J lost 8; bases outside the gene matches: 12. The CDR3 is CASSRNPGQGAHGYTF. In DNA form, the CDR3 reads TGTGCCAGCAGTCGAAATCCGGGACAGGGGGCGCACGGCTACACCTTC.

The chain recombines TRBV30 with TRBJ1-2; D possibly corresponds to TRBD1 (5 bases). The germline V and J ends were trimmed by 3 bases and 7 bases, with 6 bases remaining between them. There are 10 residues in the CDR3. The germline V gene has CDR1 GTSNPN and CDR2 SVGIG (reference sequence). The CDR3 bases are TGTGCCTGGAGAGGGGTTGGCTACACCTTC. Its translation is CAWRGVGYTF.

The rearrangement links TRBV19 to TRBJ1-1, with 8 bases fitting TRBD1. V shed 8 bases and J 5 bases; nucleotides not matched to a gene: 10. Germline V gives CDR1 LNHDA, CDR2 SQIVND (reference sequence). This CDR3 has 14 amino acids. The CDR3 region has the DNA TGTGCCAGTTCTCACTGGACAGGGAATACTGAAGCTTTCTTT. It yields the protein CASSHWTGNTEAFF.

The chain joins TRBV4-3 to TRBJ2-7; perhaps TRBD1 as D (5 bases). The V end was cut by 0 bases, the J end by 6 bases, with 18 bases between. The length of the CDR3 is 16 residues. Germline CDR1 reads LGHNA; CDR2 reads YSLEER. The CDR3 DNA follows: TGCGCCAGCAGCCAAGATAGGGGTCGGGTGGGGATCGAGCAGTACTTC. Amino acid sequence: CASSQDRGRVGIEQYF.

V usage is TRBV7-2 and J usage is TRBJ2-7; D gene uncertain. This CDR3 is 14 amino acids long. Germline loops: CDR1 SGHTA, CDR2 FQGNSA. The germline V and J ends were trimmed by 1 base and 0 bases, with 7 bases remaining between them. DNA for the CDR3: TGTGCCAGCAGCTTAGGGTCCTACTCCTACGAGCAGTACTTC. It specifies CASSLGSYSYEQYF.

The chain links TRBV29-1 to TRBJ2-5; no clear D. This CDR3 has 14 residues. Trimming shortened V by 2 bases and J by 5 bases, and 15 bases separated the two germline ends. The germline CDR1 and CDR2 sequences are SQVTM and ANQGSEA. CDR3 coding DNA: TGCAGCGTTGAAAGCACCTTTCCCAAGGAGACCCAGTACTTC. Encoded protein: CSVESTFPKETQYF.

The chain joins TRBV6-1 to TRBJ2-7, with TRBD2 matching over 9 bases. The CDR3 totals 16 residues. The trim removed 2 bases at V and 0 bases at J, leaving 5 bases unmatched. The germline V gene has CDR1 MNHNS and CDR2 SASEGT. CDR3 loop: CASSESLAGSSYEQYF. Here the CDR3 DNA reads TGTGCCAGCAGTGAATCTCTAGCGGGAAGCTCCTACGAGCAGTACTTC.

V usage is TRBV27 and J usage is TRBJ2-7; D is unresolved. There are 13 residues in the CDR3. Trimming pared 3 bases from V and 6 bases from J, leaving 12 bases between. Per the germline V gene, CDR1 is MNHEY and CDR2 is SMNVEV (reference sequence). CDR3 residues: CASSFSAPSEQYF. The CDR3 DNA reads as TGTGCCAGCAGTTTCTCCGCCCCGTCCGAGCAGTACTTC.

This clone was seen once. The chain uses TRBV6-1 and TRBJ1-2; no reliable D call. Germline V gene sequence: CDR1 MNHNS, CDR2 SASEGT. This CDR3 comprises 14 residues. V was clipped by 1 base and J by 8 bases, with 14 bases between them. The CDR3 region has the DNA TGTGCCAGCAGTGAAGATCACTTCAAGGGCGGCTACACCTTC. Its translation is CASSEDHFKGGYTF.

The chain is built from TRBV12-3 or TRBV12-4 and TRBJ2-2; D unresolved. The CDR3 runs to 13 residues. Trimming cost V 3 bases and J 6 bases, with 8 bases left between them. For the CDR3, the DNA is TGTGCCAGCAGTTTTGGGCCAGCCGGGGAGCTGTTTTTT. As protein: CASSFGPAGELFF.

V and J are TRBV19 and TRBJ2-3, with 9 bases matching TRBD2. The CDR3 loop spans 15 amino acids. Germline lookup yields CDR1 LNHDA and CDR2 SQIVND (reference sequence). Germline trimming cut 6 bases from V and 0 bases from J; bases unmatched to any gene: 4. The CDR3 sequence is CASRVLAGSTDTQYF. The CDR3 coding sequence is TGTGCCAGTAGGGTCCTAGCGGGAAGCACAGATACGCAGTATTTT.